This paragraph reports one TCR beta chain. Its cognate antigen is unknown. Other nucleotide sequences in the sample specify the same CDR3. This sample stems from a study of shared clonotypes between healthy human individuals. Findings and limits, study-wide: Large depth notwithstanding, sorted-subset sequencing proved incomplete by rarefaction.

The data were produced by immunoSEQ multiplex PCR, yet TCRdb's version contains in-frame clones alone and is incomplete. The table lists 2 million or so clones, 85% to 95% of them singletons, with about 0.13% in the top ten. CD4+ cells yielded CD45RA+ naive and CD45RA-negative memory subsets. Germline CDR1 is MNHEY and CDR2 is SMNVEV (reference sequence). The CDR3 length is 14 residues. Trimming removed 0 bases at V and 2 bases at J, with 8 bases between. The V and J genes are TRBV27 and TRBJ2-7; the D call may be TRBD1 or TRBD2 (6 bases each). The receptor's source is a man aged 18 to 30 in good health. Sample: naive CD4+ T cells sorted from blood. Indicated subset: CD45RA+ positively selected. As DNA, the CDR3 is TGTGCCAGCAGTTTATCGAGGGGGGCCTACGAGCAGTACTTC. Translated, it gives CASSLSRGAYEQYF.